The 16 T cell receptor beta chains reported below all come from one sample, sequenced in a study of blood T cell repertoires in COVID-19. Using immunoSEQ multiplex PCR, the repertoire was profiled, and TCRdb retains in-frame clones only, with some absent. Among 250,000 or so clones listed, about four fifths were seen once. Specimen: PBMCs or T cells enriched from blood (not recorded which). The receptors were gathered from a middle-aged woman who had been exposed to COVID-19.

This clone has only one observation. The V and J genes are TRBV28 and TRBJ2-5, with 8 bases matching TRBD2. CDR1 and CDR2 from the germline V gene are MDHEN and SYDVKM. This CDR3 spans 16 amino acids. Trimming at V came to 4 bases and at J to 4 bases, leaving 11 bases not matched to a gene. In DNA, the CDR3 is TGTGCCAGCAGTTCCGGGGGGGGAGGAGGGAGAGAGACCCAGTACTTC. As protein: CASSSGGGGGRETQYF.

The table lists this clone with a count of one. The chain joins TRBV24-1 to TRBJ1-2; D is perhaps TRBD1 (6 bases). Germline CDR1 is KGHDR and CDR2 is SFDVKD. The CDR3 runs 14 residues. The V gene lost 4 bases and the J gene lost 7 bases, with 15 bases spanning the gap. The CDR3 coding sequence is TGTGCCACCAGTGAGGCAGGGGAGAGGAGTGGCTACACCTTC. Translating it yields CATSEAGERSGYTF.

This clone was observed a few times. The genes are TRBV7-2 and TRBJ1-1; D is unclear. Germline CDR1 is SGHTA and CDR2 is FQGNSA. The CDR3 has 15 amino acids. Trimming pared 5 bases from V and 1 base from J, leaving 14 bases between. The CDR3 region is CASSQSVVRNTEAFF. In DNA form, the CDR3 reads TGTGCCAGCAGCCAATCGGTTGTGAGGAACACTGAAGCTTTCTTT.

This clone was seen ten or more times. This chain connects TRBV5-6 to TRBJ1-1; possible D gene TRBD1, 6 bases. Trimming took 4 bases from V and 0 from J, leaving 10 bases between them. Germline CDR1 and CDR2: SGHDT and YYEEEE. The CDR3 is 14 residues long. The CDR3 loop reads CASSLQGMNTEAFF. In DNA, the CDR3 is TGTGCCAGCAGCCTACAGGGCATGAACACTGAAGCTTTCTTT. The whole variable domain, filled in from reference TRBV5-6 and TRBJ1-1, reads DAGVTQSPTHLIKTRGQQVTLRCSPKSGHDTVSWYQQALGQGPQFIFQYYEEEERQRGNFPDRFSGHQFPNYSSELNVNALLLGDSALYLCASSLQGMNTEAFFGQGTRLTVV.

The chain couples TRBV30 to TRBJ2-7, with D unclear. Germline V gives CDR1 GTSNPN, CDR2 SVGIG (reference sequence). V was shortened by 3 bases and J by 3 bases, with 15 bases between the two germline ends. The CDR3 length is 14 residues. As DNA, the CDR3 is TGTGCCTGGAGGAACCCAGGCAGCAGCTACGAGCAGTACTTC. This codes for CAWRNPGSSYEQYF. The full variable domain, with the rest looked up from reference TRBV30 and TRBJ2-7, is SQTIHQWPATLVQPVGSPLSLECTVEGTSNPNLYWYRQAAGRGLQLLFYSVGIGQISSEVPQNLSASRPQDRQFILSSKKLLLSDSGFYLCAWRNPGSSYEQYFGPGTRLTVT.

This clone was counted once. The CDR3 loop is CASSQLTGDWTEAFF. The CDR3 nucleotides are TGCGCCAGCAGCCAACTGACAGGGGATTGGACTGAAGCTTTCTTT. The chain carries TRBV4-1 and TRBJ1-1; TRBD1 matches 8 bases. This CDR3 is 15 amino acids long. Germline V gives CDR1 MGHRA, CDR2 YSYEKL. Losses at the gene ends were 2 bases for V and 5 bases for J; bases not matched to a gene: 7.

The chain has TRBV7-9 and TRBJ2-1; 7 positions match TRBD1. Losses at the gene ends were 5 bases for V and 4 bases for J; bases not matched to a gene: 8. The CDR3 length is 15 residues. From germline, CDR1 is SEHNR and CDR2 FQNEAQ (reference sequence). The CDR3 loop is CASSPRGQEYNEQFF. The CDR3 DNA follows: TGTGCCAGCAGCCCCCGTGGACAGGAATACAATGAGCAGTTCTTC.

This clone was seen repeatedly, ten times or more. Other DNA sequences within the sample encode an identical CDR3. V usage is TRBV30 and J usage is TRBJ1-1; D call uncertain. This CDR3 has 12 residues. Germline V gene data show CDR1 as GTSNPN and CDR2 as SVGIG (reference sequence). V was cut by 3 bases and J by 1 base, with 6 bases left in between. This CDR3 reads CAWRASNTEAFF. The CDR3 region has the DNA TGTGCCTGGAGAGCGTCGAACACTGAAGCTTTCTTT.

This clone was seen a single time. The rearrangement uses TRBV28 and TRBJ2-2; 7 positions match TRBD2. The CDR3 runs to 15 residues. Germline V lookup: CDR1 MDHEN, CDR2 SYDVKM. V lost 9 bases, J lost 0 bases, and 7 bases stayed unmatched. For the CDR3, the DNA is TGTGCCAGTCATACTAGCGTCGCGAACACCGGGGAGCTGTTTTTT. It yields the protein CASHTSVANTGELFF.

The CDR3 is CASSPNRGRGTEAFF. CDR3 coding DNA: TGTGCCAGCAGTCCCAACAGGGGGCGAGGGACTGAAGCTTTCTTT. The chain carries TRBV27 and TRBJ1-1; 9 bases are shared with TRBD1. This CDR3 has 15 amino acids. V lost 5 bases to trimming and J lost 5 bases; unmatched junction nucleotides: 9. The germline V gene encodes CDR1 MNHEY and CDR2 SMNVEV (reference sequence).

The chain combines TRBV2 with TRBJ2-5; D may be TRBD2 (5 bases). With 6 bases removed from V and 5 bases from J, the gap between germline ends came to 19 bases. Looked up from germline, CDR1 is SNHLY and CDR2 is FYNNEI. This CDR3 has 15 residues. The CDR3, as DNA: TGTGCCAGCAGCGACCTGGACTCTCGGTGGGAGACCCAGTACTTC. It encodes CASSDLDSRWETQYF.

The chain uses TRBV14 and TRBJ1-1; TRBD1 matches 7 bases. V lost 4 bases and J lost 1; bases outside the gene matches: 3. There are 14 residues in the CDR3. CDR1 and CDR2 (germline): SGHDN, FVKESK. CDR3 region: CASSPDRRNTEAFF. For the CDR3, the DNA is TGTGCCAGCAGCCCGGACAGGAGGAACACTGAAGCTTTCTTT.

The chain couples TRBV29-1 to TRBJ1-1, with TRBD1 matching 8 bases. Per germline, CDR1 SQVTM and CDR2 ANQGSEA. This CDR3 spans 13 amino acids. J lost 6 bases, V lost 5 bases, and 8 bases had no gene match. CDR3 protein: CSVKGTGPAEAFF. CDR3 sequence (DNA): TGCAGCGTTAAGGGGACAGGACCAGCTGAAGCTTTCTTT.

The chain carries TRBV18 and TRBJ2-5; 8 nucleotides align to TRBD1. CDR3 size: 15 residues. Trimming at V came to 0 bases and at J to 6 bases, leaving 6 bases not matched to a gene. Germline lookup yields CDR1 KGHSH and CDR2 LQKENI. This chain's CDR3 is CASSPPLTGGQTQYF. As DNA, the CDR3 is TGTGCCAGCTCACCACCGTTAACAGGGGGTCAGACCCAGTACTTC.

The rearrangement joins TRBV18 to TRBJ2-3, with 8 bases that match TRBD2. This CDR3 is 15 amino acids long. CDR1 is KGHSH and CDR2 is LQKENI in the germline V gene. The V gene end was trimmed by 4 bases and the J gene end by 0 bases; junction bases not matched to a gene: 3. CDR3 nucleotide sequence: TGTGCCAGCTCACAAGCGGGGGTGAGCACAGATACGCAGTATTTT. This translates into CASSQAGVSTDTQYF.

The chain uses TRBV28 and TRBJ1-4, with 10 bases identical to TRBD1. Germline CDR1 is MDHEN and CDR2 is SYDVKM. The CDR3 consists of 14 residues. The V gene end was trimmed by 11 bases and the J gene end by 8 bases; junction bases not matched to a gene: 11. The CDR3 loop is CAVRQGALGEKLFF. The DNA of the CDR3 is TGTGCCGTTAGACAGGGGGCTTTAGGCGAAAAACTGTTTTTT.